Below, 23 T cell receptor beta chains from the same sample are listed, as sequenced in a study of circulating CD8 cells and anti-PD-1 response in melanoma. Each library started from about 15 ng of total RNA using the QIAseq Immune Repertoire TCR panel. A single record per CDR3 protein comes from TCRdb applying MiXCR to the reads. Of approximately 410 distinct CDR3 sequences listed, around 5% are singletons. Sorting of live CD3+CD8+TCRalphabeta+ cells by PD-1 and/or TIGIT gave four subsets. The source material was CD8+ T cells from PBMCs, sampled at baseline or after one month of anti-PD-1 therapy (not recorded which). All receptors come from a human donor with melanoma.

In its sample, this clonotype ranks as large. The gene calls are TRBV6-4 and TRBJ1-1; possibly TRBD1 for D (5 bases). The CDR3 covers 16 residues. Germline CDR1 is MRHNA and CDR2 is SNTAGT. V was shortened by 0 bases and J by 4 bases, with 15 bases between the two germline ends. In DNA form, the CDR3 reads TGTGCCAGCAGTGACTCGAGCAGGGATGGGGCCACTGAAGCTTTCTTT. This encodes CASSDSSRDGATEAFF.

By sample share, this clonotype is large. This chain connects TRBV11-2 to TRBJ2-2, with D unclear. The germline V and J ends were trimmed by 2 bases and 1 base, with 5 bases remaining between them. CDR1 is SGHAT, CDR2 FQNNGV, per germline. This CDR3 is built from 14 residues. CDR3 coding DNA: TGTGCCAGCAGCTTAATGAGGAACACCGGGGAGCTGTTTTTT. Translation: CASSLMRNTGELFF.

This clonotype counts as large. J is TRBJ2-3 and V is TRBV7-3; TRBD2 agrees at 7 bases. V lost 2 bases to trimming and J lost 6 bases; unmatched junction nucleotides: 8. The CDR3 has 15 amino acids. In germline, CDR1 is SGHTA, CDR2 FQGTGA. CDR3 bases: TGTGCCAGCAGCTTAGGACTAGTGGTTAAGGATACGCAGTATTTT. Encoded protein: CASSLGLVVKDTQYF.

This clonotype qualifies as medium-sized (0.01 to 0.1%). CDR3 in amino acids: CASSPTLLTTSEQFF. CDR3 in DNA: TGTGCCAGCAGCCCTACCCTCTTGACCACCAGTGAGCAGTTCTTC. The chain has TRBV28 and TRBJ2-1; D is unresolved. V was cut by 6 bases and J by 9 bases, with 21 bases left in between. The germline gives CDR1 MDHEN, CDR2 SYDVKM. CDR3 length: 15 amino acids. The variable domain in full, with the rest retrieved from reference TRBV28 and TRBJ2-1, is DVKVTQSSRYLVKRTGEKVFLECVQDMDHENMFWYRQDPGLGLRLIYFSYDVKMKEKGDIPEGYSVSREKKERFSLILESASTNQTSMYLCASSPTLLTTSEQFFGPGTRLTVL.

Within the sample, this clonotype is large. The CDR3 DNA follows: TGCGCCAGCAGCCTCGACCAGTCGCTTGAAGCTTTCTTT. Translating gives CASSLDQSLEAFF. The chain carries TRBV5-1 and TRBJ1-1, with D uncertain. The CDR3 totals 13 residues. V lost 4 bases, J lost 7 bases, and 14 bases lay in between. CDR1 is SGHRS and CDR2 is YFSETQ in the germline V gene.

This clonotype is large (0.1 to 1%) by share. The gene calls are TRBV29-1 and TRBJ1-2, with TRBD1 identical over 7 bases. Trimming took 7 bases from V and 4 from J; bases not matched to a gene: 6. The germline V gene has CDR1 SQVTM and CDR2 ANQGSEA. This CDR3 spans 12 amino acids. CDR3 coding DNA: TGCAGCGCCGGGACAGACCTCTATGGCTACACCTTC. It translates to CSAGTDLYGYTF.

By sample fraction, this clonotype is medium-sized. This rearrangement joins TRBV3-1 to TRBJ2-6; D is undetermined. The V gene lost 0 bases and the J gene lost 0 bases, with 6 bases spanning the gap. The CDR3 runs 16 residues. The germline V gene has CDR1 LGHDT and CDR2 YNNKEL (reference sequence). The CDR3 reads CASSQDGNSGANVLTF. CDR3 bases: TGTGCCAGCAGCCAAGATGGTAACTCTGGGGCCAACGTCCTGACTTTC.

This clonotype is medium-sized. V is TRBV7-6 and J is TRBJ2-6, with D unclear. Trimming left V 4 bases short and J 7 bases short, with 11 bases between. The germline V gene encodes CDR1 SGHVS and CDR2 FNYEAQ. CDR3 length equals 14 residues. CDR3 DNA sequence: TGTGCCAGCAGCTCGACTGGAGCAGCCAACGTCCTGACTTTC. Translation gives CASSSTGAANVLTF.

This clonotype was counted only a few times. This chain connects TRBV7-2 to TRBJ2-2; 7 bases match TRBD1. With V trimmed by 2 bases and J by 2 bases, 14 bases remained unmatched. Germline CDR1 is SGHTA and CDR2 is FQGNSA. The CDR3 consists of 19 residues. In DNA form, the CDR3 reads TGTGCCAGCAGCTTAAACTGGGGACAGATCGGGCTCAACACCGGGGAGCTGTTTTTT. It codes for CASSLNWGQIGLNTGELFF.

Relative to its sample, this clonotype is large (0.1 to 1%). The V call is TRBV20-1, the J call TRBJ2-1; a weak D match, TRBD1 (6 bases). This CDR3 has 16 residues. CDR1 and CDR2 (germline): DFQATT, SNEGSKA (reference sequence). Trimming shortened V by 0 bases and J by 4 bases, and 16 bases separated the two germline ends. CDR3 coding DNA: TGCAGTGCTAGAGATATTGGGAAGGGGGATTACAATGAGCAGTTCTTC. It is translated as CSARDIGKGDYNEQFF.

By share, this clonotype counts as large (0.1 to 1%). The chain is built from TRBV2 and TRBJ2-6; 8 bases line up with TRBD2. The germline V gene has CDR1 SNHLY and CDR2 FYNNEI. V gave up 7 bases and J gave up 0 bases; unmatched junction bases: 8. This CDR3 region has 17 residues. The CDR3 DNA is TGTGCCAGCATCGGGAGGGCAGGTAGCTCTGGGGCCAACGTCCTGACTTTC. This codes for CASIGRAGSSGANVLTF.

This clonotype is large in the sample. The chain joins TRBV5-6 to TRBJ2-1, with D perhaps TRBD2 (5 bases). CDR1 and CDR2 (germline): SGHDT, YYEEEE. V gave up 8 bases and J gave up 4 bases, with 22 bases separating them. The CDR3 is 16 amino acids. CDR3 sequence (DNA): TGTGCCAGTGGAGACTTCCAGACCGAGGGTTACAATGAGCAGTTCTTC. This codes for CASGDFQTEGYNEQFF.

This clonotype is deemed large. The chain employs TRBV29-1 and TRBJ2-7, with TRBD1 matching 7 bases. V gave up 6 bases and J gave up 6 bases; unmatched junction bases: 8. CDR1 SQVTM and CDR2 ANQGSEA come from the germline V gene. The CDR3 runs to 12 residues. CDR3 in DNA: TGCAGCGTAAATACCGGGACAGCCGAGCAGTACTTC. It is translated as CSVNTGTAEQYF.

This clonotype rates as medium-sized. J is TRBJ2-2 and V is TRBV5-1; D call uncertain. V shed 4 bases and J shed 3 bases, with 10 bases lying between them. The CDR3 covers 14 residues. The V gene's germline CDR1 is SGHRS and CDR2 YFSETQ. The CDR3 bases are TGCGCCAGCAGCCCTGGATCTTACACCGGGGAGCTGTTTTTT. This gives the protein CASSPGSYTGELFF.

A note on this clonotype: This may be a read error: a much more frequent sequence differs by one nucleotide. CDR3 loop: CASALLGMSIEQYF. The CDR3 coding sequence is TGTGCCAGCGCGCTCCTTGGGATGTCTATCGAGCAGTACTTC. The rearrangement uses TRBV28 and TRBJ2-7; D unclear. This CDR3 region has 14 residues. V lost 8 bases, J lost 6 bases, and 20 bases lay in between. Germline-derived CDR1 and CDR2 are MDHEN and SYDVKM. Full variable domain (rest looked up from reference TRBV28 and TRBJ2-7): DVKVTQSSRYLVKRTGEKVFLECVQDMDHENMFWYRQDPGLGLRLIYFSYDVKMKEKGDIPEGYSVSREKKERFSLILESASTNQTSMYLCASALLGMSIEQYFGPGTRLTVT.

This clonotype qualifies as medium-sized. The CDR3 spells CASSQGAGGSYNEQFF. CDR3 bases: TGTGCCAGCAGCCAAGGAGCGGGGGGCTCCTACAATGAGCAGTTCTTC. The chain links TRBV3-1 to TRBJ2-1, with 9 bases lining up with TRBD2. This CDR3 region has 16 residues. The trim removed 1 base at V and 0 bases at J, leaving 1 base unmatched. Germline V gives CDR1 LGHDT, CDR2 YNNKEL (reference sequence).

This clonotype is large within its sample. CDR3 sequence reads: CASSLDRSLGRRSYEQYF. The CDR3 coding sequence is TGTGCCAGCAGTTTAGATCGTTCGTTAGGTAGAAGGTCCTACGAGCAGTACTTC. The rearrangement uses TRBV27 and TRBJ2-7; unclear D gene. Germline V gives CDR1 MNHEY, CDR2 SMNVEV (reference sequence). V shed 2 bases and J shed 1 base, with 21 bases lying between them. The CDR3 is made up of 18 amino acids.

By sample fraction, this clonotype is large. The rearrangement links TRBV21-1 to TRBJ1-1; TRBD1 is the table's D call and was not checked against the DNA. TRBV21-1 is given as a pseudogene. This CDR3 region has 15 residues. As DNA, the CDR3 is TGTGCCAGCAGCAAGGGACACAGTATGAACACTGAAGCTTTCTTT. Its protein is CASSKGHSMNTEAFF.

This clonotype is judged large (0.1 to 1%). The rearrangement joins TRBV19 to TRBJ2-2, with 8 nucleotides matching TRBD2. The junction had 11 bases not matched to a gene; V was cut back by 5 bases and J by 6 bases. The CDR3 consists of 16 residues. The germline V gene encodes CDR1 LNHDA and CDR2 SQIVND (reference sequence). CDR3 loop: CASSPAGEMNAGELFF. DNA for the CDR3: TGTGCCAGTAGTCCAGCGGGGGAGATGAATGCCGGGGAGCTGTTTTTT.

This clonotype is deemed large. The rearrangement joins TRBV20-1 to TRBJ2-1; D gene ambiguous. The CDR3 runs to 15 residues. Per the germline V gene, CDR1 is DFQATT and CDR2 is SNEGSKA (reference sequence). Trimming took 0 bases from V and 0 from J, leaving 9 bases between them. CDR3 sequence reads: CSARDLESSYNEQFF. CDR3 DNA: TGCAGTGCTAGAGATCTTGAGAGCTCCTACAATGAGCAGTTCTTC.

This clonotype is labeled as large. V usage is TRBV27 and J usage is TRBJ1-6; D uncertain. V was clipped by 1 base and J by 7 bases, with 8 bases between them. The CDR3 is 14 residues long. CDR1 and CDR2 (germline): MNHEY, SMNVEV (reference sequence). The CDR3 DNA reads TGTGCCAGCAGTTTATTGGGAGGGAATTCACCCCTCCACTTT. Its translation: CASSLLGGNSPLHF.

This clonotype is classed as large. The chain employs TRBV5-5 and TRBJ2-7, with TRBD1 matching 9 bases. This CDR3 contains 17 residues. The germline V gene encodes CDR1 SGHKS and CDR2 YYEKEE (reference sequence). The junction had 17 bases not matched to a gene; V was cut back by 3 bases and J by 7 bases. DNA for the CDR3: TGTGCCAGCAGCTCCGGGACAGGGAACCCCTCGGCGGAGGAGCAGTACTTC. This codes for CASSSGTGNPSAEEQYF.

The chain is built from TRBV14 and TRBJ1-5, with a tentative D call TRBD1 (6 bases). V gave up 4 bases and J gave up 5 bases, with 15 bases separating them. Looked up from germline, CDR1 is SGHDN and CDR2 is FVKESK. The CDR3 consists of 15 residues. The CDR3, as DNA: TGTGCCAGCAGCCCTGCAGGGGAAAAGGATCAGCCCCAGCATTTT. It yields the protein CASSPAGEKDQPQHF. Full variable domain (outside the CDR3, taken from reference TRBV14 and TRBJ1-5): EAGVTQFPSHSVIEKGQTVTLRCDPISGHDNLYWYRRVMGKEIKFLLHFVKESKQDESGMPNNRFLAERTGGTYSTLKVQPAELEDSGVYFCASSPAGEKDQPQHFGDGTRLSIL.